Each of the 23 T cell receptor beta chains below was sequenced from the same sample in a study of control samples from healthy donors and cancer patients. The method was immunoSEQ multiplex PCR; TCRdb's version includes in-frame clones alone and lacks a portion of them. Of around 170,000 clones in the sample, 85% to 95% are singletons; the top ten hold just over 1.4%. The sample taken for sequencing was blood. The receptors were gathered from a man aged 25-45 years in good health.

In DNA, the CDR3 is TGTGCCATCAGTCAGGGGACCCTCAACAATGAGCAGTTCTTC. It is translated as CAISQGTLNNEQFF. The chain joins TRBV10-3 to TRBJ2-1; D is possibly TRBD1 (6 bases). The V gene lost 5 bases and the J gene lost 5 bases, with 13 bases spanning the gap. Germline V gene sequence: CDR1 ENHRY, CDR2 SYGVKD. This CDR3 spans 14 amino acids.

As concerns this clone: Distinct nucleotide sequences in the sample also encode this CDR3. This chain links TRBV11-2 with TRBJ2-7; the match to TRBD1 covers 10 bases. The CDR3 has 14 residues. The ends lost 4 bases at V and 3 bases at J; junction bases unmatched: 3. Germline V lookup: CDR1 SGHAT, CDR2 FQNNGV. CDR3 residues: CASSSDRGLYEQYF. The DNA for the CDR3 is TGTGCCAGCAGCTCAGACAGGGGGCTCTACGAGCAGTACTTC.

V and J are TRBV4-1 and TRBJ2-7; the match to TRBD1 covers 7 bases. The CDR3 sequence is 13 residues long. J lost 9 bases, V lost 3 bases, and 8 bases had no gene match. Germline V CDR1 and CDR2: MGHRA, YSYEKL. CDR3 region: CASSHQDRSGQYF. For the CDR3, the DNA is TGCGCCAGCAGCCACCAGGACAGGTCTGGGCAGTACTTC.

The chain is built from TRBV5-1 and TRBJ2-1, with TRBD1 identical over 9 bases. This CDR3 is 14 amino acids long. J gave up 3 bases and V 4 bases, and 2 bases lay outside the gene matches. Looked up from germline, CDR1 is SGHRS and CDR2 is YFSETQ. The CDR3 loop reads CASSRDRDYNEQFF. The CDR3 region has the DNA TGCGCCAGCAGCCGGGACAGGGACTACAATGAGCAGTTCTTC.

This rearrangement joins TRBV4-3 to TRBJ1-2; D is unclear. V was clipped by 4 bases and J by 4 bases, with 13 bases between them. CDR3 size: 14 residues. Germline V gene lookup returns CDR1 LGHNA and CDR2 YSLEER. The CDR3: CASSRGDRLYGYTF. The CDR3 DNA reads as TGCGCCAGCAGCCGAGGCGACCGGCTCTATGGCTACACCTTC.

The chain couples TRBV5-1 to TRBJ1-2; no clear D gene. The ends were cut back, 0 bases at V and 0 bases at J, with 9 bases in the middle. In germline, CDR1 is SGHRS, CDR2 YFSETQ. The CDR3 is 15 amino acids. In DNA, the CDR3 is TGCGCCAGCAGCTTGGATGGCAGTCCTAACTATGGCTACACCTTC. Protein product: CASSLDGSPNYGYTF. Full variable domain (rest looked up from reference TRBV5-1 and TRBJ1-2): KAGVTQTPRYLIKTRGQQVTLSCSPISGHRSVSWYQQTPGQGLQFLFEYFSETQRNKGNFPGRFSGRQFSNSRSEMNVSTLELGDSALYLCASSLDGSPNYGYTFGSGTRLTVV.

V and J are TRBV19 and TRBJ2-5, with D perhaps matching TRBD2 (6 bases). Germline CDR1 LNHDA, CDR2 SQIVND (reference sequence). V lost 5 bases and J 7 bases, leaving 17 bases between the germline ends. This CDR3 is 14 amino acids long. The CDR3 loop reads CASSPYSSVGTQYF. The CDR3, as DNA: TGTGCCAGTAGTCCCTATTCTAGCGTGGGGACCCAGTACTTC.

In this sample, this clone turned up many times. This chain links TRBV20-1 with TRBJ2-7; no definite D call. This CDR3 is built from 10 residues. CDR1 and CDR2 from the germline V gene are DFQATT and SNEGSKA (reference sequence). Trimming stripped 5 bases from V and 7 bases from J, with 9 bases between. In nucleotides, the CDR3 is TGCAGTGCTGGGGTTTCTGAGCAGTACTTC. Protein sequence: CSAGVSEQYF.

The chain has TRBV5-4 and TRBJ2-1; unclear D gene. The CDR3 loop spans 15 amino acids. With 2 bases removed from V and 0 bases from J, the gap between germline ends came to 9 bases. From germline, CDR1 is SGHNT and CDR2 YYREEE (reference sequence). This chain's CDR3 is CASSFDPSSYNEQFF. The CDR3 DNA sequence: TGTGCCAGCAGCTTTGACCCGAGCTCCTACAATGAGCAGTTCTTC. The full variable domain, rest sourced from reference TRBV5-4 and TRBJ2-1, is ETGVTQSPTHLIKTRGQQVTLRCSSQSGHNTVSWYQQALGQGPQFIFQYYREEENGRGNFPPRFSGLQFPNYSSELNVNALELDDSALYLCASSFDPSSYNEQFFGPGTRLTVL.

A remark on this clone: Other DNA sequences in the same sample also yield this CDR3. The chain has TRBV18 and TRBJ2-2, with a weak D call TRBD2 (6 bases). CDR3 size: 12 residues. V was clipped by 4 bases and J by 11 bases, with 11 bases between them. CDR1 is KGHSH and CDR2 is LQKENI in the germline V gene. The CDR3 DNA reads as TGTGCCAGCTCACGGACGGGGGACGAGCTGTTTTTT. This encodes CASSRTGDELFF.

V and J are TRBV20-1 and TRBJ2-1, with no clear D. Between the trimmed V and J ends, which lost 6 bases and 12 bases, there was a span of 12 bases. Per the germline V gene, CDR1 is DFQATT and CDR2 is SNEGSKA (reference sequence). The CDR3 contains 10 residues. The CDR3 region is CSAAGTAQFF. CDR3 nucleotide sequence: TGCAGTGCCGCCGGTACAGCGCAGTTCTTC.

The chain has TRBV15 and TRBJ1-2; D may be TRBD1 (6 bases). The V gene lost 5 bases and the J gene lost 4 bases, with 14 bases spanning the gap. This CDR3 region has 14 residues. Looked up from germline, CDR1 is LNHNV and CDR2 is YYDKDF (reference sequence). Here the CDR3 reads CATSPKQGSYGYTF. CDR3 in DNA: TGTGCCACCAGCCCCAAACAGGGCTCCTATGGCTACACCTTC.

V gene TRBV27 combines with J gene TRBJ2-1; 7 nucleotides align to TRBD1. The CDR3 runs 14 residues. V trimming: 4 bases; J trimming: 9 bases; junction bases outside the gene matches: 9. The V gene's germline CDR1 is MNHEY and CDR2 SMNVEV (reference sequence). The CDR3 DNA reads TGTGCCAGCAGTTCTCGACAGGGCTCTAGTGAGCAGTTCTTC. It specifies CASSSRQGSSEQFF.

The genes are TRBV19 and TRBJ1-2, with 9 bases aligning to TRBD1. This CDR3 is 15 amino acids long. Trimming took 5 bases from V and 6 from J; bases not matched to a gene: 10. The germline gives CDR1 LNHDA, CDR2 SQIVND (reference sequence). The CDR3 loop reads CASSSRQGVINGYTF. The DNA of the CDR3 is TGTGCCAGTAGTTCACGACAGGGGGTTATTAATGGCTACACCTTC.

CDR3 bases: TGTGCCAGCAGCCCAAGGACTAGCGGGGGGGCAGGGCAGTTCTTC. Translated, it gives CASSPRTSGGAGQFF. The chain is built from TRBV7-2 and TRBJ2-1; 15 nucleotides match TRBD2. V shed 5 bases, J shed 12 bases, and the junction held 8 bases outside the gene matches. The CDR3 runs to 15 residues. Germline V gene sequence: CDR1 SGHTA, CDR2 FQGNSA.

The V and J genes are TRBV5-4 and TRBJ1-2; 11 bases are a match to TRBD1. The CDR3 has 15 amino acids. The V and J ends lost 4 bases and 7 bases, in that order; junction bases with no gene match: 9. Germline CDR1 SGHNT, CDR2 YYREEE (reference sequence). CDR3 sequence (DNA): TGTGCCAGCAGCGCCGCGGACAGGGGGCTAAGTGGCTACACCTTC. This gives the protein CASSAADRGLSGYTF.

This rearrangement joins TRBV2 to TRBJ1-2; 8 bases align to TRBD1. Germline V CDR1 and CDR2: SNHLY, FYNNEI. This CDR3 contains 13 residues. V lost 6 bases, J lost 6 bases, and 6 bases stayed unmatched. The CDR3, as DNA: TGTGCCAGCAGACCAGGGGGCGCGGATGGCTACACCTTC. Amino acids: CASRPGGADGYTF.

In this sample, this clone turned up once. The genes are TRBV5-4 and TRBJ2-2, with 8 bases that match TRBD1. This CDR3 is 16 amino acids long. With V trimmed by 4 bases and J by 3 bases, 8 bases remained unmatched. The germline V gene has CDR1 SGHNT and CDR2 YYREEE (reference sequence). This CDR3 is CASSPQDRVDTGELFF. The CDR3 DNA follows: TGTGCCAGCAGCCCACAGGACAGGGTCGACACCGGGGAGCTGTTTTTT.

The gene calls are TRBV30 and TRBJ1-5, with 8 positions matching TRBD1. Germline CDR1 is GTSNPN and CDR2 is SVGIG (reference sequence). The V and J ends lost 3 bases and 5 bases, in that order; junction bases with no gene match: 6. This CDR3 comprises 14 residues. Here the CDR3 reads CAWSGGQEDQPQHF. The DNA for the CDR3 is TGTGCCTGGAGCGGGGGACAGGAGGATCAGCCCCAGCATTTT.

This rearrangement joins TRBV5-6 to TRBJ1-2, with 7 bases identical to TRBD1. The germline V gene encodes CDR1 SGHDT and CDR2 YYEEEE. There are 15 residues in the CDR3. V shed 2 bases, J shed 3 bases, and the junction held 7 bases outside the gene matches. CDR3: CASSLIGQGDYGYTF. The CDR3 DNA sequence: TGTGCCAGCAGCTTAATAGGCCAGGGGGACTATGGCTACACCTTC.

To note about this clone: The sample has other DNA sequences that encode this CDR3 too. V gene TRBV2 combines with J gene TRBJ2-1; D is ambiguous. The germline gives CDR1 SNHLY, CDR2 FYNNEI. Trimming cost V 4 bases and J 0 bases, with 7 bases left between them. This CDR3 is built from 14 residues. The CDR3, as DNA: TGTGCCAGCAGTGGCGGAAGCTCCTACAATGAGCAGTTCTTC. The encoded protein is CASSGGSSYNEQFF.

V and J are TRBV4-1 and TRBJ2-2; D unclear. Looked up from germline, CDR1 is MGHRA and CDR2 is YSYEKL. The CDR3 is 15 amino acids. With 0 bases removed from V and 1 base from J, the gap between germline ends came to 6 bases. DNA for the CDR3: TGCGCCAGCAGCCAAGATAAGTGGAACACCGGGGAGCTGTTTTTT. Amino acids: CASSQDKWNTGELFF.

Turning to this clone: A read error may account for a junction end that differs from germline. Within the sample, other DNA sequences also encode this same CDR3. The V call is TRBV29-1, the J call TRBJ1-1, with TRBD1 matching over 8 bases. This CDR3 region has 13 residues. CDR1 and CDR2 (germline): SQVTM, ANQGSEA. In nucleotides, the CDR3 is TGCAGCTTAAGACAGGGGTTGAACACTGAGGCTTTCTTT. It yields the protein CSLRQGLNTEAFF.